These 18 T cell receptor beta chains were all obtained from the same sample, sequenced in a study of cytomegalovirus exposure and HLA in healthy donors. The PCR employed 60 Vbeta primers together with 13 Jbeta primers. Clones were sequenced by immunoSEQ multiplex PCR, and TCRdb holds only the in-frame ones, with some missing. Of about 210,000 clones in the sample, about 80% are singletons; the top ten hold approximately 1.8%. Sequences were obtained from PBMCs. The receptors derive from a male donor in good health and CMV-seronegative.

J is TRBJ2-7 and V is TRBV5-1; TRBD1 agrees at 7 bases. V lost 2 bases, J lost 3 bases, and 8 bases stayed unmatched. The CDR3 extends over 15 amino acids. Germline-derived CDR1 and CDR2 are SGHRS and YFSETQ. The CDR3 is CASSFSGTEIYEQYF. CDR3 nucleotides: TGCGCCAGCAGCTTCTCCGGGACAGAGATCTACGAGCAGTACTTC. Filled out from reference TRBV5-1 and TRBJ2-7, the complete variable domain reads KAGVTQTPRYLIKTRGQQVTLSCSPISGHRSVSWYQQTPGQGLQFLFEYFSETQRNKGNFPGRFSGRQFSNSRSEMNVSTLELGDSALYLCASSFSGTEIYEQYFGPGTRLTVT.

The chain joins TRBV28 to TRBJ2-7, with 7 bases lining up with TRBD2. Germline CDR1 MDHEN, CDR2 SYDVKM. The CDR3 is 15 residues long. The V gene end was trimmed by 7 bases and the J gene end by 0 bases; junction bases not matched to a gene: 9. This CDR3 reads CASTGSSGHSYEQYF. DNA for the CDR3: TGTGCCAGCACAGGTTCTAGCGGACACTCCTACGAGCAGTACTTC.

The DNA of the CDR3 is TGTGCCAGCAGATTGTTCAGCTCTGGAAACACCATATATTTT. It translates to CASRLFSSGNTIYF. The J gene is TRBJ1-3, the V gene TRBV6-5, with unresolved D. The CDR3 consists of 14 residues. V lost 6 bases to trimming and J lost 0 bases, with 9 bases between them. The germline gives CDR1 MNHEY, CDR2 SVGAGI.

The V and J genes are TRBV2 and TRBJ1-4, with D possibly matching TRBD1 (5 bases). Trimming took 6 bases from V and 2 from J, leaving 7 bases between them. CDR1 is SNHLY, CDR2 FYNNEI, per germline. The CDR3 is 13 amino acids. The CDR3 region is CASRAGTNEKLFF. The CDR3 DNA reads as TGTGCCAGCAGGGCAGGGACTAATGAAAAACTGTTTTTT.

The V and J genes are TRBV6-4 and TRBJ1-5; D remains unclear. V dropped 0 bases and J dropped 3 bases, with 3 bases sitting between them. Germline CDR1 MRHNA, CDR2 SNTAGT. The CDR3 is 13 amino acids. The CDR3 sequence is CASSDSANQPQHF. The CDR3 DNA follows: TGTGCCAGCAGTGACTCGGCCAATCAGCCCCAGCATTTT.

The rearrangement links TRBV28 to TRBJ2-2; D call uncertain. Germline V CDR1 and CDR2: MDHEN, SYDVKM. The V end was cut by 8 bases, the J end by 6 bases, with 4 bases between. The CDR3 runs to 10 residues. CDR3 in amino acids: CASSSGELFF. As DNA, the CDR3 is TGTGCCAGCTCTTCCGGGGAGCTGTTTTTT.

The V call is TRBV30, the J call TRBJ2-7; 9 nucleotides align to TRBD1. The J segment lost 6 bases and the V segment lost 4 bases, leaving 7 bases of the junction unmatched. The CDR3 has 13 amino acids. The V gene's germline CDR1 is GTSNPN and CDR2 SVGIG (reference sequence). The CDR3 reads CAWTWDREGEQYF. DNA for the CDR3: TGTGCCTGGACCTGGGACAGGGAAGGCGAGCAGTACTTC. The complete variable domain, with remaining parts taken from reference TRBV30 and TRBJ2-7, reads SQTIHQWPATLVQPVGSPLSLECTVEGTSNPNLYWYRQAAGRGLQLLFYSVGIGQISSEVPQNLSASRPQDRQFILSSKKLLLSDSGFYLCAWTWDREGEQYFGPGTRLTVT.

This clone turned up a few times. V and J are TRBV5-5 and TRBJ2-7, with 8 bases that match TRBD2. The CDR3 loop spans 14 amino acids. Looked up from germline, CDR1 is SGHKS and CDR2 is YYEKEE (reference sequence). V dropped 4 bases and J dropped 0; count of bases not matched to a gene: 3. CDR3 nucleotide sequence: TGTGCCAGCAGCAATCGGGAGGGCTCCTACGAGCAGTACTTC. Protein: CASSNREGSYEQYF.

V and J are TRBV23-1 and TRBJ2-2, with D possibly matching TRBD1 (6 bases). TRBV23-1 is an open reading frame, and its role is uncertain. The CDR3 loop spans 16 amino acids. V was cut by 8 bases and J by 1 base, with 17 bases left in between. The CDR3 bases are TGCGCCAGCCCGGACAGCGCCCAGAGGAACACCGGGGAGCTGTTTTTT. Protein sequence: CASPDSAQRNTGELFF.

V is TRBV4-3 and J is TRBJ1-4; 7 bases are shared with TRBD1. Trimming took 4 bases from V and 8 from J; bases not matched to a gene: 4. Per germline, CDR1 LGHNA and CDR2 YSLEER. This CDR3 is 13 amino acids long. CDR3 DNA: TGCGCCAGCAGCCTAAGACAGGGAGAAAAACTGTTTTTT. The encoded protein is CASSLRQGEKLFF.

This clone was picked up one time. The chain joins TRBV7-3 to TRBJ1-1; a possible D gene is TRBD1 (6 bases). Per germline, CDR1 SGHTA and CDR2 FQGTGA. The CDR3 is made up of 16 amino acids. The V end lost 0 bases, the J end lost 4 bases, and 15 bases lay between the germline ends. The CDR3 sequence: CASSLTSGDGSTEAFF. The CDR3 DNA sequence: TGTGCCAGCAGCTTAACATCAGGGGATGGAAGCACTGAAGCTTTCTTT.

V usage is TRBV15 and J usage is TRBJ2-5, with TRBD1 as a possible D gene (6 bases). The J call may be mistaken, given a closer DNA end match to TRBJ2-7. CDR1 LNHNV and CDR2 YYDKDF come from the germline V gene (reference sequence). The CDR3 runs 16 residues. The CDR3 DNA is TGTGCCACCAGCAGAGATTGGCAGACAGGTTCCTACGAGCAGTACTTC. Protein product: CATSRDWQTGSYEQYF.

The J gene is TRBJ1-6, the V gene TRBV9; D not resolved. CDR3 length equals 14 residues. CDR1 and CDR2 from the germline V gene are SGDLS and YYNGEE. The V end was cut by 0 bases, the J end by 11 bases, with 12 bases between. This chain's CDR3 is CASSVDQTRTPLHF. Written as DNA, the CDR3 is TGTGCCAGCAGCGTAGACCAGACGAGGACACCCCTCCACTTT.

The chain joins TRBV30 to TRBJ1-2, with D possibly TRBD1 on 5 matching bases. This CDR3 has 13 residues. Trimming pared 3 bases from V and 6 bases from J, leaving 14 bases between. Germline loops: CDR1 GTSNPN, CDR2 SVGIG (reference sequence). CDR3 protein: CAWRVQVMDGYTF. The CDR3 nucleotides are TGTGCCTGGAGAGTACAGGTGATGGATGGCTACACCTTC.

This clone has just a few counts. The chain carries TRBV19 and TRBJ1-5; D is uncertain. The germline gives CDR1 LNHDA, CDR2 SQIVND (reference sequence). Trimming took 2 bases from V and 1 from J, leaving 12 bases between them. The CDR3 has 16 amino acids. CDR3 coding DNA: TGTGCCAGTAGTATAAAGGGTCGGGGAAGCAATCAGCCCCAGCATTTT. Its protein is CASSIKGRGSNQPQHF.

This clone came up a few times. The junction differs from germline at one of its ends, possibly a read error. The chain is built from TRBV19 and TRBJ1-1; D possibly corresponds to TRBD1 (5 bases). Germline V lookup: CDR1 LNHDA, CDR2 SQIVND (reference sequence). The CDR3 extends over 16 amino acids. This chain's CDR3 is CASSTSRGAAQSGASF. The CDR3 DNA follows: TGTGCCAGTAGTACTTCGCGTGGGGCAGCTCAAAGTGGGGCTTCCTTT.

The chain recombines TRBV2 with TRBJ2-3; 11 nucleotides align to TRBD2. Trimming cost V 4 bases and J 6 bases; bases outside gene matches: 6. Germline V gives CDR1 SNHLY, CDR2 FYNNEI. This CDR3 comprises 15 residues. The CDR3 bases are TGTGCCAGCAGTGTTAGCGGGGGGGCAGACGATACGCAGTATTTT. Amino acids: CASSVSGGADDTQYF.

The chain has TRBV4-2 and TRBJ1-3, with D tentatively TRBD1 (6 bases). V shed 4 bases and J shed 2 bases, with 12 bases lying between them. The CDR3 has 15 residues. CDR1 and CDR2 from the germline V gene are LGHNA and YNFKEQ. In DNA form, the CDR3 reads TGTGCCAGCAGCCCTCGACAGGTTCCTGGAAACACCATATATTTT. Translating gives CASSPRQVPGNTIYF.